The clone carrying this T cell receptor beta chain was recorded at least ten times. The target antigen is unknown. This entry comes from a study of blood T cells in healthy people across ages. Together with a sample-barcoded 5' primer, a J-beta primer mix was included in a second PCR lasting about 6 to 11 cycles. Samples each returned at least 3 million CDR3-containing paired-end reads. TCRdb re-derived calls from the 5' RACE reads in MiXCR, one entry per CDR3 protein. The table has under 2 million distinct CDR3 sequences, roughly 32% seen once; the top ten hold 10% to 12%. Study-wide results and caveats: Relative to aged donors, long-lived donors carried more naive CD4+ cells and displayed higher diversity.

V gave up 2 bases and J gave up 5 bases, with 7 bases separating them. The germline CDR1 and CDR2 sequences are GTSNPN and SVGIG (reference sequence). The CDR3 has 11 amino acids. This clonotype was sampled from a woman aged 25 to 39 in good health. Sequencing input: blood. The chain is built from TRBV30 and TRBJ2-7, with D uncertain. The DNA of the CDR3 is TGTGCCTGGAGTTCAGGCCACGAGCAGTACTTC. Protein: CAWSSGHEQYF.